Sequencing of this T cell receptor beta chain was carried out in a study of blood T cell repertoires in COVID-19. Study as a whole: COVID-19 samples from acute and convalescent phases originated in the United States, Italy and Spain. T cells, B-cell-depleted T cells, or PBMCs supplied cDNA or gDNA.

CDR3 length: 19 amino acids. The V and J ends lost 0 bases and 3 bases respectively, with 22 bases between them. Germline CDR1 is SGDLS and CDR2 is YYNGEE. Assay: immunoSEQ multiplex PCR; the TCRdb copy retains only in-frame clones and omits some. The table records 250,000 to 350,000 clones, 80% to 90% of them present only once. The sequenced sample consisted of peripheral blood. This sequence was found in a woman aged 25 to 45 with active or convalescent COVID-19. The chain is built from TRBV9 and TRBJ1-5; tentative D call: TRBD1 (5 bases). CDR3 in amino acids: CASSVECKLGDSYNQPQHF. CDR3 DNA: TGTGCCAGCAGCGTAGAATGTAAATTAGGTGACAGTTACAATCAGCCCCAGCATTTT.